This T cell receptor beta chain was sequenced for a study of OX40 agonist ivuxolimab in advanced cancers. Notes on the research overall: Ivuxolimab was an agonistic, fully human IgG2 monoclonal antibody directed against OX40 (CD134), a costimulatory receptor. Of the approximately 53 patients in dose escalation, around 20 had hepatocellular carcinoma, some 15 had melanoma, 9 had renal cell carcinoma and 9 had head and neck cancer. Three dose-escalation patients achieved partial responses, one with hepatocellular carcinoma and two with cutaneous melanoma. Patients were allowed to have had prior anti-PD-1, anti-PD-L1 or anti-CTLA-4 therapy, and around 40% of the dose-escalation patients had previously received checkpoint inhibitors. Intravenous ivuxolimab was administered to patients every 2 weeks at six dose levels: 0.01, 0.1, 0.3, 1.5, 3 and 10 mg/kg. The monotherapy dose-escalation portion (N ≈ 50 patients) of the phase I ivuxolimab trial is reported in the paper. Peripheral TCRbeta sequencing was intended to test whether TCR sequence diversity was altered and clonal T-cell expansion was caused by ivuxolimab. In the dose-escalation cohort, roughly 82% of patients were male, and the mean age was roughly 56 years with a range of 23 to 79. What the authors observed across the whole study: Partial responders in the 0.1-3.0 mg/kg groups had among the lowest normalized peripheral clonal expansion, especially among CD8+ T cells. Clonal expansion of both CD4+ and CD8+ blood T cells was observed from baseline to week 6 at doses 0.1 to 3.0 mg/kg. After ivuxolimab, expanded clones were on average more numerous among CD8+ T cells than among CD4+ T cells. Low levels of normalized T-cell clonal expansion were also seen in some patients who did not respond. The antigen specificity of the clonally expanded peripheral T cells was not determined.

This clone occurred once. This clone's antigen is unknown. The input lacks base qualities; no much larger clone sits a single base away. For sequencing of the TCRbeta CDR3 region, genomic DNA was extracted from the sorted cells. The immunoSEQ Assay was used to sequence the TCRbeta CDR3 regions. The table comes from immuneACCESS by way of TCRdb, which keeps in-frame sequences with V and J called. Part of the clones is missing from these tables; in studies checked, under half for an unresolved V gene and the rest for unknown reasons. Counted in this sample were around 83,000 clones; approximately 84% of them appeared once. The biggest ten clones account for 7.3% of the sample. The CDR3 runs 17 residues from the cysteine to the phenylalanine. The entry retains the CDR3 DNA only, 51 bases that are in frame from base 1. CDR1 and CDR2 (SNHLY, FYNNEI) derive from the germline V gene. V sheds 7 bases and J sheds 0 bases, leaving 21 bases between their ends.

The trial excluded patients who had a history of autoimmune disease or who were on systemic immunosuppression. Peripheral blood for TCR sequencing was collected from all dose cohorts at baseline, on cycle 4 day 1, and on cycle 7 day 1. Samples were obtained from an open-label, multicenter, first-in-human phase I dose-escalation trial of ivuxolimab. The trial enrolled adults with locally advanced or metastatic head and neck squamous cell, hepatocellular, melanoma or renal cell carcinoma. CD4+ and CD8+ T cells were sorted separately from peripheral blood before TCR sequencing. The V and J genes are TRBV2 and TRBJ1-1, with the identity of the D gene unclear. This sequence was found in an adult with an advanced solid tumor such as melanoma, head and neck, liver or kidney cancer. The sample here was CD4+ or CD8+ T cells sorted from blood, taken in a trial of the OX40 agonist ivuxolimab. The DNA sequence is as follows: TGTGCCAGCACCCCAGTCCGCCCTATATCCATGAACACTGAAGCTTTCTTT. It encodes CASTPVRPISMNTEAFF.